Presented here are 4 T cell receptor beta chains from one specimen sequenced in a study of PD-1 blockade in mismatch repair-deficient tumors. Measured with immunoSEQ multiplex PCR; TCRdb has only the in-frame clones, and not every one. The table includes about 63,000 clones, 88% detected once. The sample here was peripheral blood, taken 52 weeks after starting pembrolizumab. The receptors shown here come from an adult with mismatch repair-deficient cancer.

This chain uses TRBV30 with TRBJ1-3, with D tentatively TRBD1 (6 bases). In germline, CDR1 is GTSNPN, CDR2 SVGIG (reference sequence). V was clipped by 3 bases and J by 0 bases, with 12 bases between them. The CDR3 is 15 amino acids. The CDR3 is CAWSGGGSSGNTIYF. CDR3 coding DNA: TGTGCCTGGAGCGGGGGCGGGAGCTCTGGAAACACCATATATTTT.

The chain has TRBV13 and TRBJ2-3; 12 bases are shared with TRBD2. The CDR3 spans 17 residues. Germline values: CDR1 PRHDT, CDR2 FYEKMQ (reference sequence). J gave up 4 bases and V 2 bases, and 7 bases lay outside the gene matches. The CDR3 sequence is CASSLWLAGGSADTQYF. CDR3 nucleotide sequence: TGTGCCAGCAGCTTATGGCTAGCGGGAGGGTCGGCAGATACGCAGTATTTT. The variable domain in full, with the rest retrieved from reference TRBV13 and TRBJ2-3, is AAGVIQSPRHLIKEKRETATLKCYPIPRHDTVYWYQQGPGQDPQFLISFYEKMQSDKGSIPDRFSAQQFSDYHSELNMSSLELGDSALYFCASSLWLAGGSADTQYFGPGTRLTVL.

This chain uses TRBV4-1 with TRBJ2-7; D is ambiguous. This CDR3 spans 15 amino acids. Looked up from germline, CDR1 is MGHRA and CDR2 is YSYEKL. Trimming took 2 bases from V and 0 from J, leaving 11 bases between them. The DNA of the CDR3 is TGCGCCAGCAGCCAACAATCTTCCCGCTCCTACGAGCAGTACTTC. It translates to CASSQQSSRSYEQYF.

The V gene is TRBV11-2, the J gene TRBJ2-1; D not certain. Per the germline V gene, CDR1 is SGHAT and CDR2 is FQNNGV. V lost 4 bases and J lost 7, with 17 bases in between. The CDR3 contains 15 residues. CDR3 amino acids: CASSSTGSGWNEQFF. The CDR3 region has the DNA TGTGCCAGCAGCTCCACTGGTTCCGGGTGGAATGAGCAGTTCTTC.